This TCR beta chain was obtained from a study of T-cell memory formation after mild COVID-19. Study-level points and caveats: Among clones contracting day 15 to 85, CD4/CD8 was balanced, whereas later expanders leaned CD4+. Memory sampled before infection contained some responding clones, suggesting cross-reactive memory joined.

This clonotype came up many times. Antigen specificity is unknown. Constant-segment-primed 5'RACE gave TCR alpha and TCR beta cDNA libraries with sample barcodes and UMIs. TCRdb re-called the 5' RACE reads through MiXCR, storing one row per CDR3 protein. The table records fewer than 400,000 distinct CDR3 sequences, approximately 12% of them present only once. Sequencing input: PBMCs or a T cell subset sorted from them (not recorded which). The receptor's source is a man younger than 35 who had mild COVID-19 (a few samples of this study predate the infection). Cell type and time point are not known.

The CDR3 loop is CASSLSLDRGYEQYF. Here the CDR3 DNA reads TGCGCCAGCAGCTTATCACTAGACAGGGGCTACGAGCAGTACTTC. V usage is TRBV5-1 and J usage is TRBJ2-7, with TRBD1 matching over 8 bases. V dropped 2 bases and J dropped 3; count of bases not matched to a gene: 7. Germline V gene lookup returns CDR1 SGHRS and CDR2 YFSETQ. The CDR3 has 15 amino acids. Filled out from reference TRBV5-1 and TRBJ2-7, the complete variable domain reads KAGVTQTPRYLIKTRGQQVTLSCSPISGHRSVSWYQQTPGQGLQFLFEYFSETQRNKGNFPGRFSGRQFSNSRSEMNVSTLELGDSALYLCASSLSLDRGYEQYFGPGTRLTVT.